Detailed here is one TCR beta chain. Sequenced by immunoSEQ multiplex PCR; TCRdb stores in-frame clones only, minus some. The top ten clones hold roughly 0.61% of a sample with over 850,000 clones, around 78% of them seen once. The CDR3 runs to 17 residues. The germline gives CDR1 LNHDA, CDR2 SQIVND (reference sequence). V was clipped by 5 bases and J by 0 bases; unmatched bases: 13. These data come from a study of shared clonotypes between healthy human individuals. The V call is TRBV19, the J call TRBJ2-7; 7 bases line up with TRBD2. This sequence was found in a man aged 18 to 35 in good health. Some clones in this sample may be carry-over from other donors' samples. The sample was memory CD4+ T cells from PBMCs. Subset meaning: CD45RA-negative fraction. The CDR3 spells CASSGAGAWSGSYEQYF. As DNA, the CDR3 is TGTGCCAGTAGTGGGGCGGGAGCGTGGTCTGGCTCCTACGAGCAGTACTTC.